These T cell receptor beta chains were read from a single sample in a study of cytomegalovirus exposure and HLA in healthy donors. Repertoires were generated with immunoSEQ multiplex PCR, while TCRdb's copy carries only in-frame clones and drops some. The sample yields fewer than 65,000 clones, roughly 80% seen once. Source material: PBMCs. Receptors were obtained from a woman in her thirties or forties in good health and CMV-seropositive. Both conserved end residues are part of each CDR3. The D gene is left open where the match is weak. Rows give clone size only sometimes, using once, few, many, or a class for an expanded clone.

d_gene: -
j_gene: TRBJ1-1
v_gene: TRBV11-2
abundance: -
CDR3nt: TGTGCCAGCAGCCAACGGACAGCACTAAGGGAAGCTTTCTTT
CDR3aa: CASSQRTALREAFF

d_gene: -
j_gene: TRBJ1-3
v_gene: TRBV30
abundance: -
CDR3nt: TGTGCCTCCACCCCCGGGAGTTCCTTCTCTGGAAACACCATATATTTT
CDR3aa: CASTPGSSFSGNTIYF

d_gene: TRBD1
j_gene: TRBJ2-7
v_gene: TRBV7-8
abundance: -
CDR3nt: TGTGCCAGCAGCAGTAGGACAGGGGGCGAGTACGAGCAGTACTTC
CDR3aa: CASSSRTGGEYEQYF

d_gene: TRBD1
j_gene: TRBJ2-5
v_gene: TRBV5-1
abundance: -
CDR3nt: TGCGCCAGCAGCTTGGGCCAGGGGGCGGACGGTGAGACCCAGTACTTC
CDR3aa: CASSLGQGADGETQYF

d_gene: TRBD1
j_gene: TRBJ1-5
v_gene: TRBV18
abundance: -
CDR3nt: TGTGCCAGCTCACCACCTAAGAGGGGGCGGATACTAGGCAGCAATCAGCCCCAGCATTTT
CDR3aa: CASSPPKRGRILGSNQPQHF

d_gene: TRBD2
j_gene: TRBJ2-5
v_gene: TRBV5-4
abundance: -
CDR3nt: TGTGCCAGCAGCTTTCCCACAGGACTAGCAGTTGAGACCCAGTACTTC
CDR3aa: CASSFPTGLAVETQYF

d_gene: TRBD2
j_gene: TRBJ2-1
v_gene: TRBV19
abundance: -
CDR3nt: TGTGCCAGTAGTAGGGCTAGCGGTAGCTCCTACAATGAGCAGTTCTTC
CDR3aa: CASSRASGSSYNEQFF

d_gene: -
j_gene: TRBJ1-1
v_gene: TRBV7-9
abundance: -
CDR3nt: TGTGCCAGCAGTCCCCTAGACACTGAAGCTTTCTTT
CDR3aa: CASSPLDTEAFF

d_gene: -
j_gene: TRBJ2-5
v_gene: TRBV10-1
abundance: -
CDR3nt: TGCGCCAGCAGTGAGTCGAACGCGCCCCAGTACTTC
CDR3aa: CASSESNAPQYF

d_gene: -
j_gene: TRBJ2-3
v_gene: TRBV18
abundance: -
CDR3nt: TGTGCCAGCTCACCCGCCAGGGTGGCGGATACGCAGTATTTT
CDR3aa: CASSPARVADTQYF

d_gene: TRBD2
j_gene: TRBJ2-7
v_gene: TRBV6-1
abundance: -
CDR3nt: TGTGCCAGCAGTGATCGGGGGGGCGGCAGCTACGAGCAGTACTTC
CDR3aa: CASSDRGGGSYEQYF

d_gene: TRBD1
j_gene: TRBJ2-3
v_gene: TRBV19
abundance: few
CDR3nt: TGTGCCAGTATACCCCGACAGGGAACAGATACGCAGTATTTT
CDR3aa: CASIPRQGTDTQYF

d_gene: -
j_gene: TRBJ1-2
v_gene: TRBV7-9
abundance: -
CDR3nt: TGTGCCAGCAGCTTAAGCCAGACAGCTAACTATGGCTACACCTTC
CDR3aa: CASSLSQTANYGYTF

d_gene: -
j_gene: TRBJ1-2
v_gene: TRBV5-5
abundance: -
CDR3nt: TGTGCCAGCAGCCCTACCCCGGGGAGCGGCTACACCTTC
CDR3aa: CASSPTPGSGYTF

d_gene: -
j_gene: TRBJ1-4
v_gene: TRBV2
abundance: -
CDR3nt: TGTGCCAGCAGTGAAGGCGGCCTCGGGGGTGAAAAACTGTTTTTT
CDR3aa: CASSEGGLGGEKLFF

d_gene: TRBD2
j_gene: TRBJ2-5
v_gene: TRBV29-1
abundance: -
CDR3nt: TGCAGCGTTGATAACGGTAGCGGGGGACTGTACTTC
CDR3aa: CSVDNGSGGLYF

d_gene: -
j_gene: TRBJ1-2
v_gene: TRBV7-2
abundance: -
CDR3nt: TGTGCCAGCAGCTCCAAGGGGACTTACGATGGTCTTGGCTACACCTTC
CDR3aa: CASSSKGTYDGLGYTF

d_gene: TRBD2
j_gene: TRBJ2-7
v_gene: TRBV30
abundance: -
CDR3nt: TGTGCCTGGAGTTCAAGAGCGGGGGAGGGCGAGCAGTACTTC
CDR3aa: CAWSSRAGEGEQYF

d_gene: -
j_gene: TRBJ1-2
v_gene: TRBV4-1
abundance: once
CDR3nt: TGCGCCAGCAGCAATGTGCGGGCGGGGATAGGCTACACCTTC
CDR3aa: CASSNVRAGIGYTF

d_gene: TRBD1
j_gene: TRBJ1-4
v_gene: TRBV4-1
abundance: -
CDR3nt: TGCGCCAGCAGCTCCGGGACAGGGAATTCGGCTAATGAAAAACTGTTTTTT
CDR3aa: CASSSGTGNSANEKLFF

d_gene: -
j_gene: TRBJ2-1
v_gene: TRBV4-2
abundance: -
CDR3nt: TGTGCCAGCAGCCAAGAGGCAGGTCTCAATGAGCAGTTCTTC
CDR3aa: CASSQEAGLNEQFF

d_gene: TRBD1
j_gene: TRBJ1-1
v_gene: TRBV2
abundance: few
CDR3nt: TGTGCCAGCAGGGGAGACAGGGCTACTGAAGCTTTCTTT
CDR3aa: CASRGDRATEAFF

d_gene: -
j_gene: TRBJ1-6
v_gene: TRBV5-1
abundance: -
CDR3nt: TGCGCCAGCAGCTTGTCCGGGGGAAATTCACCCCTCCACTTT
CDR3aa: CASSLSGGNSPLHF

d_gene: -
j_gene: TRBJ1-2
v_gene: TRBV21-1
abundance: -
CDR3nt: TGTGCCAGCAGCAAAGGCCAGCGAAATAACTATGGCTACACCTTC
CDR3aa: CASSKGQRNNYGYTF

d_gene: -
j_gene: TRBJ2-3
v_gene: TRBV4-3
abundance: -
CDR3nt: TGCGCCAGCAGCCAAGAGTGGAGGGGGCACACAGATACGCAGTATTTT
CDR3aa: CASSQEWRGHTDTQYF

d_gene: -
j_gene: TRBJ1-2
v_gene: TRBV7-9
abundance: -
CDR3nt: TGTGCCAGCAGCTTTAACGGGGAAGGCTATGGCTACACCTTC
CDR3aa: CASSFNGEGYGYTF

d_gene: -
j_gene: TRBJ2-2
v_gene: TRBV7-8
abundance: few
CDR3nt: TGTGCCAGCAGGTCCCCGCTAGCTCTCGGGGAGCTGTTTTTT
CDR3aa: CASRSPLALGELFF

d_gene: TRBD1
j_gene: TRBJ1-4
v_gene: TRBV5-1
abundance: -
CDR3nt: TGCGCCAGCAGCTTGGGGGACAGGGGAAGTGAAAAACTGTTTTTT
CDR3aa: CASSLGDRGSEKLFF

d_gene: -
j_gene: TRBJ2-7
v_gene: TRBV10-2
abundance: once
CDR3nt: TGCGCCAGCAGTGGGAAAGGGGGAGGGTCCTACGAGCAGTACTTC
CDR3aa: CASSGKGGGSYEQYF

d_gene: -
j_gene: TRBJ1-1
v_gene: TRBV2
abundance: -
CDR3nt: TGTGCCAGCAGACCCAGGGAGGCCGGGAACACTGAAGCTTTCTTT
CDR3aa: CASRPREAGNTEAFF